This note documents a single T cell receptor (beta chain) sequence. The entry originates in a study of cytomegalovirus exposure and HLA in healthy donors. Both 60 Vbeta primers and 13 Jbeta primers went into the PCR. Sequencing was performed with immunoSEQ multiplex PCR; in TCRdb, only in-frame clones are kept and a portion is missing. The data hold some 190,000 clones, with roughly 9.4% observed a single time. CDR1 SGHAT and CDR2 FQNNGV come from the germline V gene. The CDR3 runs to 17 residues. The V end was cut by 1 base, the J end by 2 bases, with 15 bases between. This chain joins TRBV11-2 and TRBJ2-1, with a possible D match to TRBD1 (5 bases). Material for sequencing was PBMCs. This TCR came from a woman between 25 and 40 years old in good health and CMV-seropositive. Here the CDR3 reads CASSLVGFAQAYNEQFF. The CDR3 nucleotides are TGTGCCAGCAGCTTAGTCGGTTTTGCACAGGCCTACAATGAGCAGTTCTTC.